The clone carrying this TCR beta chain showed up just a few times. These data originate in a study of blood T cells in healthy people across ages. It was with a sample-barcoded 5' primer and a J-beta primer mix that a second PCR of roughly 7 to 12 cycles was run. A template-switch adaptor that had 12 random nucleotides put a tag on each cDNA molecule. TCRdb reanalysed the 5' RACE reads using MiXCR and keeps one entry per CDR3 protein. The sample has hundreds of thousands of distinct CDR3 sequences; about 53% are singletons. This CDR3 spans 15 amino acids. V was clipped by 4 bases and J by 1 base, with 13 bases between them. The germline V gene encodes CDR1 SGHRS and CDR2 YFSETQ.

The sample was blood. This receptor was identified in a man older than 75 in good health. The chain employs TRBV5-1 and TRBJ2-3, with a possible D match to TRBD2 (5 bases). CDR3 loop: CASSDNAAGTDTQYF. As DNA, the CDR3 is TGCGCCAGCAGCGATAACGCAGCGGGCACAGATACGCAGTATTTT.